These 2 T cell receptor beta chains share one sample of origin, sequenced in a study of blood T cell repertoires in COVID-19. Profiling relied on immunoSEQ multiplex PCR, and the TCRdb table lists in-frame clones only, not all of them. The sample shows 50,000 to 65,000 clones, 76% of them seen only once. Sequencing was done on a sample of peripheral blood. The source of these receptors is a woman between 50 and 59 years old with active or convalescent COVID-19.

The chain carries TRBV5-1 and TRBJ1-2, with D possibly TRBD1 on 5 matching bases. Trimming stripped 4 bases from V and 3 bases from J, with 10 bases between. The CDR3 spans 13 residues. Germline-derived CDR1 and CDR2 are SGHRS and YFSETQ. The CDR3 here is CASSPDRDYGYTF. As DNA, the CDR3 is TGCGCCAGCAGCCCCGACAGAGACTATGGCTACACCTTC.

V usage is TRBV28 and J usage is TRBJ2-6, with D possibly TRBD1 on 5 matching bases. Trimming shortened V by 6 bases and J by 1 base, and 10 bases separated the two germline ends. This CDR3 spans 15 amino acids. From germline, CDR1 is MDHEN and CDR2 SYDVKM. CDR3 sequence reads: CASSSGLSGANVLTF. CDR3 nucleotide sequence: TGTGCCAGCAGCTCAGGGTTATCTGGGGCCAACGTCCTGACTTTC.